Listed below are T cell receptor beta chains from one sample, sequenced in a study of blood T cells in healthy people across ages. TCRdb re-derived calls from the 5' RACE reads in MiXCR, one entry per CDR3 protein. The sample yields some 800,000 distinct CDR3 sequences, around 25% seen once. This sample was also put to use in a study of T cells of mothers and their children.

Sequencing input: blood. These receptors were taken from a boy aged 5-17 years in good health. Each CDR3 is given with its conserved first and last residue. Fields, in order: V gene, CDR3 length, J gene, clone size, D gene, CDR3 protein, CDR3 DNA. D genes are given only for firm matches. Expanded clones are given a class, and other clones once, few, many or no size at all.

V gene: TRBV7-2; CDR3 length: 12; J gene: TRBJ2-3; clone size: few; D gene: -; CDR3 protein: CASSQNWDTQYF; CDR3 DNA: TGTGCCAGCAGCCAGAATTGGGATACGCAGTATTTT
V gene: TRBV6-5; CDR3 length: 17; J gene: TRBJ2-3; clone size: -; D gene: -; CDR3 protein: CASSSSDFGESTDTQYF; CDR3 DNA: TGTGCCAGCAGTTCCTCCGACTTCGGAGAGAGCACAGATACGCAGTATTTT
V gene: TRBV7-3; CDR3 length: 15; J gene: TRBJ2-3; clone size: few; D gene: TRBD1; CDR3 protein: CASSAGTASTDTQYF; CDR3 DNA: TGTGCCAGCAGCGCAGGGACAGCTAGCACAGATACGCAGTATTTT
V gene: TRBV20-1; CDR3 length: 15; J gene: TRBJ1-3; clone size: -; D gene: TRBD1; CDR3 protein: CSAYPTGAAGNTIYF; CDR3 DNA: TGCAGTGCTTATCCCACAGGGGCAGCTGGAAACACCATATATTTT
V gene: TRBV4-3; CDR3 length: 14; J gene: TRBJ2-5; clone size: -; D gene: -; CDR3 protein: CASSQGRESETQYF; CDR3 DNA: TGCGCCAGCAGCCAGGGGAGAGAGTCCGAGACCCAGTACTTC
V gene: TRBV14; CDR3 length: 15; J gene: TRBJ2-7; clone size: -; D gene: TRBD1; CDR3 protein: CASSQRDRGAYEQYF; CDR3 DNA: TGTGCCAGCAGCCAGAGGGACAGGGGGGCCTACGAGCAGTACTTC
V gene: TRBV9; CDR3 length: 16; J gene: TRBJ2-2; clone size: -; D gene: -; CDR3 protein: CASSVDGQLNTGELFF; CDR3 DNA: TGTGCCAGCAGCGTAGATGGACAGCTGAACACCGGGGAGCTGTTTTTT
V gene: TRBV6-5; CDR3 length: 14; J gene: TRBJ1-1; clone size: many; D gene: -; CDR3 protein: CASSYSRGNTEAFF; CDR3 DNA: TGTGCCAGCAGTTACTCCCGCGGGAACACTGAAGCTTTCTTT
V gene: TRBV25-1; CDR3 length: 13; J gene: TRBJ2-1; clone size: few; D gene: -; CDR3 protein: CASSEPRVNEQFF; CDR3 DNA: TGTGCCAGCAGTGAACCCAGGGTCAATGAGCAGTTCTTC
V gene: TRBV6-1; CDR3 length: 16; J gene: TRBJ1-4; clone size: once; D gene: -; CDR3 protein: CASSEVPRPNLGKLFF; CDR3 DNA: TGTGCCAGCAGTGAAGTTCCTCGGCCCAACCTCGGGAAACTGTTTTTT
V gene: TRBV29-1; CDR3 length: 14; J gene: TRBJ2-7; clone size: -; D gene: TRBD1; CDR3 protein: CSVVYRDRDYEQYF; CDR3 DNA: TGCAGCGTTGTATACCGGGACAGGGACTACGAGCAGTACTTC
V gene: TRBV27; CDR3 length: 13; J gene: TRBJ2-7; clone size: many; D gene: TRBD2; CDR3 protein: CASSRTSGYEQYF; CDR3 DNA: TGTGCCAGCAGCAGGACTAGCGGATACGAGCAGTACTTC
V gene: TRBV25-1; CDR3 length: 14; J gene: TRBJ1-2; clone size: -; D gene: TRBD1; CDR3 protein: CASSEGQGADGYTF; CDR3 DNA: TGTGCCAGCAGTGAAGGGCAGGGGGCAGATGGCTACACCTTC
V gene: TRBV28; CDR3 length: 13; J gene: TRBJ2-7; clone size: -; D gene: -; CDR3 protein: CASSVGTLNEQYF; CDR3 DNA: TGTGCCAGCAGTGTCGGGACACTAAACGAGCAGTACTTC
V gene: TRBV12-3/TRBV12-4; CDR3 length: 15; J gene: TRBJ2-3; clone size: -; D gene: TRBD2; CDR3 protein: CASTHLAGATDTQYF; CDR3 DNA: TGTGCCAGCACTCATCTAGCGGGGGCCACAGATACGCAGTATTTT
V gene: TRBV19; CDR3 length: 14; J gene: TRBJ1-4; clone size: -; D gene: -; CDR3 protein: CASSTQAPNEKLFF; CDR3 DNA: TGTGCCAGTAGTACACAGGCCCCTAATGAAAAACTGTTTTTT
V gene: TRBV27; CDR3 length: 14; J gene: TRBJ1-4; clone size: few; D gene: -; CDR3 protein: CASSVRAPREKLFF; CDR3 DNA: TGTGCCAGCAGTGTCCGGGCCCCAAGGGAAAAACTGTTTTTT
V gene: TRBV4-3; CDR3 length: 16; J gene: TRBJ2-3; clone size: many; D gene: -; CDR3 protein: CASSHGRGSGINTQYF; CDR3 DNA: TGCGCCAGCAGCCATGGTCGGGGGAGCGGCATCAATACGCAGTATTTT
V gene: TRBV6-2/TRBV6-3; CDR3 length: 15; J gene: TRBJ2-5; clone size: few; D gene: TRBD2; CDR3 protein: CASSQPAGGQETQYF; CDR3 DNA: TGTGCCAGCAGCCAACCAGCGGGAGGGCAAGAGACCCAGTACTTC